Each of the 7 T cell receptor beta chains below was sequenced from the same sample in a study of technical replicates of blood from four donors. Libraries were prepared by immunoSEQ multiplex PCR; TCRdb keeps only in-frame clonotypes and omits some of them. The sample comprises about 84,000 clones, about nine tenths of which are singletons, and under 0.3% rests with the top ten. The sequenced material came from T cells isolated from PBMCs. The receptors shown here come from a human donor in good health.

The gene calls are TRBV7-2 and TRBJ2-3; D perhaps matches TRBD2 (6 bases). The CDR3 length is 14 residues. V lost 4 bases, J lost 1 base, and 9 bases lay in between. Germline V CDR1 and CDR2: SGHTA, FQGNSA. The CDR3 DNA reads as TGTGCCAGCAGCTCCGGGGGTCGCACAGATACGCAGTATTTT. It encodes CASSSGGRTDTQYF.

V gene TRBV2 combines with J gene TRBJ2-7; TRBD2 is a possible D gene (6 bases). Looked up from germline, CDR1 is SNHLY and CDR2 is FYNNEI. V gave up 6 bases and J gave up 1 base, with 13 bases separating them. The CDR3 is 14 residues long. The CDR3: CASRGRRPSYEQYF. The CDR3, as DNA: TGTGCCAGCAGGGGGAGGAGACCGTCCTACGAGCAGTACTTC.

The gene calls are TRBV9 and TRBJ2-1, with a possible D match to TRBD1 (5 bases). V was pared by 3 bases and J by 7 bases, with 14 bases between. Germline CDR1 SGDLS, CDR2 YYNGEE. The CDR3 is 14 residues long. The CDR3: CASSAPFGANEQFF. CDR3 nucleotides: TGTGCCAGCAGCGCCCCTTTTGGGGCGAATGAGCAGTTCTTC.

This clone occurred once. This chain joins TRBV29-1 and TRBJ2-7; 11 bases fit TRBD1. The CDR3 loop spans 13 amino acids. Germline CDR1 SQVTM, CDR2 ANQGSEA. Germline trimming cut 7 bases from V and 4 bases from J; bases unmatched to any gene: 6. This CDR3 is CSGGQGENYEQYF. The CDR3 bases are TGCAGCGGGGGACAGGGGGAAAATTACGAGCAGTACTTC.

This chain uses TRBV2 with TRBJ2-7, with 8 bases aligning to TRBD1. Germline V CDR1 and CDR2: SNHLY, FYNNEI. Losses at the gene ends were 6 bases for V and 3 bases for J; bases not matched to a gene: 10. The CDR3 covers 15 residues. In DNA form, the CDR3 reads TGTGCCAGCAGCTTCGGGACAGGTGGATTCTACGAGCAGTACTTC. Translated, it gives CASSFGTGGFYEQYF. The whole variable domain, remainder taken from reference TRBV2 and TRBJ2-7, is EPEVTQTPSHQVTQMGQEVILRCVPISNHLYFYWYRQILGQKVEFLVSFYNNEISEKSEIFDDQFSVERPDGSNFTLKIRSTKLEDSAMYFCASSFGTGGFYEQYFGPGTRLTVT.

V gene TRBV13 combines with J gene TRBJ1-6; D not certain. The CDR3 extends over 13 amino acids. Germline lookup yields CDR1 PRHDT and CDR2 FYEKMQ (reference sequence). The V gene lost 2 bases and the J gene lost 11 bases, with 10 bases spanning the gap. CDR3 coding DNA: TGTGCCAGCAGCTTAAATAGAGGCCCACCCCTCCACTTT. This codes for CASSLNRGPPLHF.

V and J are TRBV18 and TRBJ2-5; D possibly corresponds to TRBD1 (7 bases). V dropped 6 bases and J dropped 5 bases, with 19 bases sitting between them. Germline-derived CDR1 and CDR2 are KGHSH and LQKENI. The CDR3 sequence is 15 residues long. CDR3 in amino acids: CASSRDQGGAETQYF. DNA of the CDR3: TGTGCCAGCTCCCGAGACCAGGGGGGCGCGGAGACCCAGTACTTC.